This T cell receptor (beta chain) was obtained from a study of blood T cell repertoires in COVID-19. Background on the study: Sample material is recorded as cDNA or gDNA derived from T cells, B-cell-depleted T cells, or PBMCs.

Profiling relied on immunoSEQ multiplex PCR, and the TCRdb table lists in-frame clones only, not all of them. The sample lists fewer than 350,000 clones, around nine tenths occurring once. During the 2 weeks before they entered the study, exposed participants had met someone with a PCR-confirmed or clinician-diagnosed COVID-19 case. This TCR derives from a woman under 40 who had been exposed to COVID-19. The source material was PBMCs or T cells enriched from blood (not recorded which).

The CDR3 bases are TGTGCCAGCAGTTTGGGGAGGACTAGCGGGAGAGTGGGCGAGCAGTACTTC. Protein product: CASSLGRTSGRVGEQYF. The V call is TRBV27, the J call TRBJ2-7; 13 nucleotides match TRBD2. Germline CDR1 MNHEY, CDR2 SMNVEV (reference sequence). The length of the CDR3 is 17 residues. V trimming: 3 bases; J trimming: 6 bases; junction bases outside the gene matches: 11.